Listed below are T cell receptor beta chains from one sample, sequenced in a study of cytomegalovirus exposure and HLA in healthy donors. The assay was immunoSEQ multiplex PCR, and TCRdb's table has in-frame clones only and misses some. The profile shows roughly 220,000 clones, 90% to 95% of them singletons. The specimen sequenced was PBMCs. All receptors derive from a woman between 18 and 30 years old in good health and CMV-seronegative. Each CDR3 is given with its conserved first and last residue. A D gene is named only where the DNA matches it firmly. For some rows the clone size is stated as once, few or many, or as a class when expanded; others skip it.

abundance	len	v_gene	d_gene	j_gene	CDR3aa	CDR3nt
NA	14	TRBV4-1	NA	TRBJ1-1	CASSRIGVNTEAFF	TGCGCCAGCAGCCGGATAGGGGTGAACACTGAAGCTTTCTTT
NA	16	TRBV6-1	NA	TRBJ2-1	CASSEYGTALYNEQFF	TGTGCCAGCAGTGAATATGGGACTGCACTCTACAATGAGCAGTTCTTC
NA	14	TRBV7-8	NA	TRBJ1-1	CASRFGLMNTEAFF	TGTGCCAGCCGGTTCGGTTTGATGAACACTGAAGCTTTCTTT
NA	12	TRBV5-6	NA	TRBJ2-5	CASSLREETQYF	TGTGCCAGCAGCCTGAGAGAAGAGACCCAGTACTTC
few	14	TRBV5-1	TRBD1	TRBJ2-5	CASSVDRADGTQYF	TGCGCCAGCAGCGTGGACAGGGCCGATGGGACCCAGTACTTC
NA	11	TRBV6-1	NA	TRBJ2-1	CASSDFAEQFF	TGTGCCAGCAGTGATTTCGCGGAGCAGTTCTTC
NA	11	TRBV5-1	NA	TRBJ1-1	CASIGGQGAFF	TGCGCCAGCATCGGGGGGCAGGGGGCTTTCTTT
NA	13	TRBV2	TRBD1	TRBJ1-3	CASSGDRGSNEVF	TGTGCCAGCAGTGGGGACAGGGGTAGTAACGAAGTGTTT
NA	15	TRBV4-2	NA	TRBJ1-1	CASSQDPRGTTEAFF	TGTGCCAGCAGCCAAGATCCCAGGGGCACGACTGAAGCTTTCTTT
NA	14	TRBV7-7	TRBD2	TRBJ2-1	CASSVSGRANEQFF	TGTGCCAGCAGCGTTAGCGGGAGGGCAAATGAGCAGTTCTTC
NA	15	TRBV4-2	TRBD1	TRBJ1-1	CASSQWGQGDTEAFF	TGTGCCAGCAGCCAATGGGGACAGGGGGACACTGAAGCTTTCTTT
NA	15	TRBV6-5	NA	TRBJ2-7	CASSYIQGKTYEQYF	TGTGCCAGCAGTTACATACAGGGCAAGACCTACGAGCAGTACTTC
NA	13	TRBV19	NA	TRBJ1-2	CASSDNREGGYTF	TGTGCCAGTAGTGATAACAGGGAAGGTGGCTACACCTTC
NA	12	TRBV7-9	NA	TRBJ2-1	CASSQDYNEQFF	TGTGCCAGCAGCCAGGACTACAATGAGCAGTTCTTC
NA	13	TRBV2	NA	TRBJ2-7	CASSLTGLYEQYF	TGTGCCAGCAGCCTGACAGGACTCTACGAGCAGTACTTC
once	17	TRBV6-1	TRBD1	TRBJ1-5	CASSERVWTGVGQPQHF	TGTGCCAGCAGTGAAAGGGTGTGGACAGGGGTGGGTCAGCCCCAGCATTTT
NA	12	TRBV30	TRBD1	TRBJ1-2	CAWSVRDSGYTF	TGTGCCTGGAGTGTACGGGACAGCGGCTACACCTTC
NA	12	TRBV21-1	NA	TRBJ2-5	CASTRLSETQYF	TGTGCCAGCACCCGTTTGTCGGAGACCCAGTACTTC
NA	13	TRBV14	NA	TRBJ1-1	CASSLSGFTEAFF	TGTGCCAGCAGCCTTTCAGGGTTCACTGAAGCTTTCTTT
NA	16	TRBV19	TRBD2	TRBJ2-5	CAASQTPLAGVETQYF	TGTGCCGCCTCTCAGACCCCCCTAGCGGGAGTAGAGACCCAGTACTTC
few	12	TRBV5-4	NA	TRBJ2-1	CASSLQGDEQFF	TGTGCCAGCAGCCTGCAGGGTGATGAGCAGTTCTTC
NA	14	TRBV30	NA	TRBJ1-1	CAWLKGGANTEAFF	TGTGCCTGGTTGAAGGGGGGGGCGAACACTGAAGCTTTCTTT
NA	12	TRBV6-5	TRBD2	TRBJ2-1	CASSSGTDEQFF	TGTGCCAGCAGTAGCGGGACCGATGAGCAGTTCTTC
NA	14	TRBV2	NA	TRBJ2-3	CASRGQPHTDTQYF	TGTGCCAGCAGGGGCCAACCTCACACAGATACGCAGTATTTT
NA	16	TRBV13	TRBD2	TRBJ2-3	CASSLGRGSGKDTQYF	TGTGCCAGCAGCTTAGGTCGCGGGAGCGGTAAAGATACGCAGTATTTT
few	12	TRBV10-2	NA	TRBJ2-2	CASSSGTGELFF	TGCGCCAGCAGTAGCGGGACCGGGGAGCTGTTTTTT
NA	14	TRBV5-1	NA	TRBJ1-1	CASSLAGEGEEAFF	TGCGCCAGCAGCTTGGCCGGGGAGGGTGAGGAAGCTTTCTTT
NA	13	TRBV6-1	NA	TRBJ1-2	CASSGGPIYGYTF	TGTGCCAGCAGTGGGGGGCCAATCTATGGCTACACCTTC
NA	15	TRBV9	NA	TRBJ1-1	CASSSRRDGGTEAFF	TGTGCCAGCAGCTCCCGCCGGGACGGGGGAACTGAAGCTTTCTTT
few	11	TRBV27	TRBD1	TRBJ1-2	CASGQVDGYTF	TGTGCCTCAGGACAGGTCGATGGCTACACCTTC
NA	12	TRBV30	NA	TRBJ2-7	CAWSVATYEQYF	TGTGCCTGGAGTGTGGCAACCTACGAGCAGTACTTC
NA	14	TRBV30	TRBD1	TRBJ1-1	CAWGTGTGITEAFF	TGTGCCTGGGGGACAGGGACGGGGATCACTGAAGCTTTCTTT
NA	16	TRBV14	TRBD1	TRBJ2-5	CASSPRTTGAQETQYF	TGTGCCAGCAGCCCCCGAACCACAGGGGCCCAAGAGACCCAGTACTTC